This T cell receptor beta chain came from a study of vaccination and CD4 T cells after COVID-19. About the research overall: Participants got two doses of BNT162b2 or mRNA-1273 vaccine. Investigators took post-vaccine samples a median roughly 70 days after dose two, within a range of 14 to 241. Overlapping SARS-CoV-2, HCoV-NL63, HCoV-OC43 and HCoV-229E spike peptides stimulated the cells. The study, taken as a whole, reports: The authors identified 304 of 307 vaccine-specific clones in convalescent patients as spike mono-reactive.

The treatment here: approximately nine-day PBMC culture with coronavirus spike peptide pools or control peptides (ViraFEST assay). Cultured CD4+ T cell DNA underwent sequencing with the Oncomine TCR Beta short-read assay. TCRdb called the PCR reads again in MiXCR, with one record for every CDR3 protein. The sample yields thousands of distinct CDR3 sequences, roughly three fifths seen once. V lost 0 bases, J lost 7 bases, and 8 bases stayed unmatched. Germline V gene sequence: CDR1 LGHNA, CDR2 YSLEER. The CDR3 consists of 15 residues. Concerning this clonotype itself: Antigen: not known.

The sequence was collected from a human donor who had recovered from COVID-19. Material: CD4+ T cells from blood, cultured in vitro. The rearrangement uses TRBV4-3 and TRBJ1-2, with 7 bases lining up with TRBD1. The CDR3 here is CASSQDRKGAGGYTF. The CDR3 coding sequence is TGCGCCAGCAGCCAAGATCGGAAGGGGGCCGGTGGCTACACCTTC.